This T cell receptor (beta chain) was retrieved from a study of shared clonotypes between healthy human individuals. Template for every sorted-subset replicate PCR totaled approximately 200 ng DNA, approximately 30,000 T cell genomes. Clones were read by immunoSEQ multiplex PCR, and TCRdb kept only the in-frame ones, dropping some. The sample shows roughly 890,000 clones, more than 85% of them seen only once. Study-wide results and caveats: Sampling was confined to blood; repertoires within tissues likely differ.

Trimming at V came to 4 bases and at J to 1 base, leaving 3 bases not matched to a gene. The germline V gene encodes CDR1 LNHDA and CDR2 SQIVND (reference sequence). CDR3 size: 15 residues. Cells designated naive CD8 were CD45RO-negative and were positively selected for CCR7, with terminally differentiated effector memory CD45RA+ cells excluded. To note about this clone: Its antigen is as yet unknown. Different DNA sequences within this sample yield the same CDR3.

The gene calls are TRBV19 and TRBJ2-1; TRBD2 matches 8 bases. Sequencing was performed on naive CD8+ T cells sorted from blood. The receptor was derived from a man aged 30-40 years in good health. CDR3 coding DNA: TGTGCCAGTAGTACCTCGGGAGGGTCCTACAATGAGCAGTTCTTC. Its protein product is CASSTSGGSYNEQFF.